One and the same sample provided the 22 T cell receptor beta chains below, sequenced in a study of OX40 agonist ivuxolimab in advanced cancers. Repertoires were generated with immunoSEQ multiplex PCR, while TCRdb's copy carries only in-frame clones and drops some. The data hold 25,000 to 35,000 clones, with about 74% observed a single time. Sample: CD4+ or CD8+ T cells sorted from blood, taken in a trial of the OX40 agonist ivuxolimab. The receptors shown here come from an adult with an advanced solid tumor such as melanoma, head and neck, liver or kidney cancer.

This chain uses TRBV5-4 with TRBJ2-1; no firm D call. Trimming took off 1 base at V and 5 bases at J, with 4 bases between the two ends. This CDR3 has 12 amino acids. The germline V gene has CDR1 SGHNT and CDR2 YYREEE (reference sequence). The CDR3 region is CASSLLNNEQFF. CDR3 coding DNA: TGTGCCAGCAGCTTGTTGAACAATGAGCAGTTCTTC.

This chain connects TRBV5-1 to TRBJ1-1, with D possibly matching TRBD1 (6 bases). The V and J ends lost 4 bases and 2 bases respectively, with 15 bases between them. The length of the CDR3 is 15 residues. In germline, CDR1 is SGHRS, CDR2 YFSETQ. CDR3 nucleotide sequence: TGCGCCAGCAGCCCTATGACAGGTCATAACACTGAAGCTTTCTTT. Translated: CASSPMTGHNTEAFF. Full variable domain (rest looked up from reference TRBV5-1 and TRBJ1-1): KAGVTQTPRYLIKTRGQQVTLSCSPISGHRSVSWYQQTPGQGLQFLFEYFSETQRNKGNFPGRFSGRQFSNSRSEMNVSTLELGDSALYLCASSPMTGHNTEAFFGQGTRLTVV.

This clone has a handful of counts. DNA of the CDR3: TGTGCCAGCAGCGCGAAGCGAGGGGGGTTGGAGACCCAGTACTTC. It yields the protein CASSAKRGGLETQYF. This chain connects TRBV11-3 to TRBJ2-5; D assignment may be TRBD1 or TRBD2 (6 bases each). The CDR3 covers 15 residues. V lost 5 bases, J lost 5 bases, and 18 bases lay in between. The germline gives CDR1 SGHNT, CDR2 YENEEA.

In nucleotides, the CDR3 is TGTGCCAGCAGTTCCGGGACAGGCGATAATGAAAAACTGTTTTTT. This gives the protein CASSSGTGDNEKLFF. The chain links TRBV5-6 to TRBJ1-4, with 8 bases aligning to TRBD1. Germline-derived CDR1 and CDR2 are SGHDT and YYEEEE. There are 15 residues in the CDR3. Trimming took 5 bases from V and 4 from J; bases not matched to a gene: 7.

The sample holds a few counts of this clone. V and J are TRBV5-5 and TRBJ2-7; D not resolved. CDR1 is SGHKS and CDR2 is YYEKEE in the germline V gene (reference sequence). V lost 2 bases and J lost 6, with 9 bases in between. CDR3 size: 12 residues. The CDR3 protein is CASSFQFSEQYF. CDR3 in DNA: TGTGCCAGCAGCTTCCAATTCAGCGAGCAGTACTTC.

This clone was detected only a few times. Here the CDR3 DNA reads TGCAGCGTTGAGGCGACAGGGATCACTGAAGCTTTCTTT. It is translated as CSVEATGITEAFF. This rearrangement joins TRBV29-1 to TRBJ1-1, with 7 positions matching TRBD1. V dropped 3 bases and J dropped 4; count of bases not matched to a gene: 5. This CDR3 has 13 residues. Germline V gene lookup returns CDR1 SQVTM and CDR2 ANQGSEA.

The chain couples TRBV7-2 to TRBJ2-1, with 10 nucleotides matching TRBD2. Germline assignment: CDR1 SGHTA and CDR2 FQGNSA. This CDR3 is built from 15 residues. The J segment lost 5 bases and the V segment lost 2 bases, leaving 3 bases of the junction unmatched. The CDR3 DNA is TGTGCCAGCAGCTTAAGGGGACTAGCGAACAATGAGCAGTTCTTC. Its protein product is CASSLRGLANNEQFF.

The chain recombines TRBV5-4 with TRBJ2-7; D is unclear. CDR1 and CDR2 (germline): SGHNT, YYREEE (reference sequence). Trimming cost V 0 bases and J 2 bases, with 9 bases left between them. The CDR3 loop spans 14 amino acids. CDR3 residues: CASSLADGAYEQYF. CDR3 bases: TGTGCCAGCAGCTTGGCGGACGGTGCCTACGAGCAGTACTTC.

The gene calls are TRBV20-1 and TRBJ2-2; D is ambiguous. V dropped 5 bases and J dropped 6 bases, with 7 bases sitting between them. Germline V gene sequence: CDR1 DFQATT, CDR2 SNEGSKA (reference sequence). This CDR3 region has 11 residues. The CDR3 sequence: CSAWAAGELFF. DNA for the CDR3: TGCAGTGCTTGGGCGGCCGGGGAGCTGTTTTTT.

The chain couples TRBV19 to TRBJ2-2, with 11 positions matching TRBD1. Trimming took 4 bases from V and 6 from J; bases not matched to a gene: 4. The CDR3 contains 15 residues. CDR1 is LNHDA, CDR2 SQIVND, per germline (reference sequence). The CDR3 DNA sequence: TGTGCCAGTAGTACCGGGACAGGGGGTCCCGGGGAGCTGTTTTTT. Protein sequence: CASSTGTGGPGELFF.

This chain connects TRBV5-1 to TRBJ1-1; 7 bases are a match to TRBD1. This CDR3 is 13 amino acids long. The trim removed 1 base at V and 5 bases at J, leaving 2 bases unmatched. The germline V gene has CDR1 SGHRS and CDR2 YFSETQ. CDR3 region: CASSLNRGTEAFF. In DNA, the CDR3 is TGCGCCAGCAGCTTGAACAGGGGTACTGAAGCTTTCTTT. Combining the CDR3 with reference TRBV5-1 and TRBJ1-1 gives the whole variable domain KAGVTQTPRYLIKTRGQQVTLSCSPISGHRSVSWYQQTPGQGLQFLFEYFSETQRNKGNFPGRFSGRQFSNSRSEMNVSTLELGDSALYLCASSLNRGTEAFFGQGTRLTVV.

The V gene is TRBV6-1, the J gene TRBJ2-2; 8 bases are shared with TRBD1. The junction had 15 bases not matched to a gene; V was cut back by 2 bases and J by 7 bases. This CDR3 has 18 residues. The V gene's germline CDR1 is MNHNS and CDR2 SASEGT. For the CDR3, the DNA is TGTGCCAGCAGTGAAAGCAGTCAGGGGGCCGGGAGTGGCGGGGAGCTGTTTTTT. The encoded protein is CASSESSQGAGSGGELFF.

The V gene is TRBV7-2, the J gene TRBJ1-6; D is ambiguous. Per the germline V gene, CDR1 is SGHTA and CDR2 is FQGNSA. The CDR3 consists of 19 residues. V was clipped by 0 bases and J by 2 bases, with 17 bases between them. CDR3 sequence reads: CASSLASFGMGTYNSPLHF. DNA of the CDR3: TGTGCCAGCAGCTTAGCCTCTTTCGGGATGGGGACCTATAATTCACCCCTCCACTTT.

DNA of the CDR3: TGTGCCAGCTCATACGCGGGGGGTGATGGCTACACCTTC. It codes for CASSYAGGDGYTF. The chain is built from TRBV18 and TRBJ1-2; D possibly corresponds to TRBD1 (5 bases). This CDR3 comprises 13 residues. CDR1 is KGHSH and CDR2 is LQKENI in the germline V gene. V was trimmed by 5 bases and J by 6 bases, leaving 13 bases between them.

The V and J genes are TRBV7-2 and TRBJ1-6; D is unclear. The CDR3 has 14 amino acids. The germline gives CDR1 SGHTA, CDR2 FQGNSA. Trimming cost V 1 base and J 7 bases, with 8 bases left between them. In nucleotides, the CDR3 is TGTGCCAGCAGCTTAGGACGGATAAATTCACCCCTCCACTTT. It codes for CASSLGRINSPLHF.

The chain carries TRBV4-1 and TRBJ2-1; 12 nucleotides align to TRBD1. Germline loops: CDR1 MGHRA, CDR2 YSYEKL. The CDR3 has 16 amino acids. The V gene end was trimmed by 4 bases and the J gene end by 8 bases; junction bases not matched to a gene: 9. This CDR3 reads CASSPTRDRGLHEQFF. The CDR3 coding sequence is TGCGCCAGCAGCCCCACCCGGGACAGGGGGCTCCATGAGCAGTTCTTC.

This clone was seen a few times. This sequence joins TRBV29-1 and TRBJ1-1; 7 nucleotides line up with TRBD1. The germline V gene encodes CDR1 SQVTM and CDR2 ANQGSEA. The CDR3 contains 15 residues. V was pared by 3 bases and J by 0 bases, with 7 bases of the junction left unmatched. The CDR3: CSVDRSDRVNTEAFF. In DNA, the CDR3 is TGCAGCGTTGATCGGAGTGACAGGGTGAACACTGAAGCTTTCTTT.

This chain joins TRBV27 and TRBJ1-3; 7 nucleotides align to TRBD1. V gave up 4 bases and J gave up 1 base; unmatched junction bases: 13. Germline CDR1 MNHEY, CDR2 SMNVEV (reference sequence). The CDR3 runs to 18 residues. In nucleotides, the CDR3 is TGTGCCAGCAGTTCAACCATCCAAAAGACAGGGTCTGGAAACACCATATATTTT. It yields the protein CASSSTIQKTGSGNTIYF.

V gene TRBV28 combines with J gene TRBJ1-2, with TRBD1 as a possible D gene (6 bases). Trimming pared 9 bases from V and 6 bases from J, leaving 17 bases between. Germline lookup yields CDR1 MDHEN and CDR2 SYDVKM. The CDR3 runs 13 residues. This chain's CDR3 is CASSKGGGDGYTF. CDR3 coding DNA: TGTGCCAGTTCAAAAGGCGGGGGCGATGGCTACACCTTC.

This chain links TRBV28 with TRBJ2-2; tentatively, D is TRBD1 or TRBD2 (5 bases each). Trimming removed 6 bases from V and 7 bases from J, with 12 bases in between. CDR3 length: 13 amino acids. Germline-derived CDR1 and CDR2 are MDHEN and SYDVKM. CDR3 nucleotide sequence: TGTGCCAGCAGCCGAGGGGCGGGCGGGGAGCTGTTTTTT. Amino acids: CASSRGAGGELFF. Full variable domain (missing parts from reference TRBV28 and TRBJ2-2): DVKVTQSSRYLVKRTGEKVFLECVQDMDHENMFWYRQDPGLGLRLIYFSYDVKMKEKGDIPEGYSVSREKKERFSLILESASTNQTSMYLCASSRGAGGELFFGEGSRLTVL.

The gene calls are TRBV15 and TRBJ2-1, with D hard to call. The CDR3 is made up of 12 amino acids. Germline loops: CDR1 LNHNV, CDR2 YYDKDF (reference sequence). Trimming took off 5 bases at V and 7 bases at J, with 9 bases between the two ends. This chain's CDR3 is CATSYEGNEQFF. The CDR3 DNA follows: TGTGCCACCAGCTACGAAGGGAATGAGCAGTTCTTC.

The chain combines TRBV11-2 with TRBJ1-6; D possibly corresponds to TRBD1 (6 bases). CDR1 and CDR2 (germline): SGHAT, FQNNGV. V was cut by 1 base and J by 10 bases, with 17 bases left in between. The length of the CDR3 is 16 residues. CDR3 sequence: CASSLVGGREGSPLHF. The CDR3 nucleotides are TGTGCCAGCAGCTTAGTGGGGGGCAGGGAAGGGTCACCCCTCCACTTT.